The entry that follows covers one T cell receptor beta chain sequence. The antigen is unknown. One end of the junction varies from germline; a read error may be responsible. Repertoires were generated with immunoSEQ multiplex PCR, while TCRdb's copy carries only in-frame clones and drops some. Altogether some 70,000 clones are present, roughly 86% being singletons, with the ten largest covering more than 2%. This sample is drawn from a study of OX40 agonist ivuxolimab in advanced cancers. Study summary: Ivuxolimab doses were 0.01, 0.1, 0.3, 1.5, 3 or 10 mg/kg every 2 weeks. Dose-escalation subjects each had hepatocellular carcinoma, melanoma, renal cell or head and neck cancer.

The CDR3 is 14 amino acids. CDR1 and CDR2 from the germline V gene are SGHRS and YFSETQ. Autoimmune disease history or systemic immunosuppression meant exclusion. Study-wide results and limits: Average numbers of expanded clones were greater in CD8+ T cells than in CD4+.

The chain is built from TRBV5-1 and TRBJ2-7, with D possibly being TRBD2 (5 bases). This sequence originates from an adult with an advanced solid tumor such as melanoma, head and neck, liver or kidney cancer. The sequences come from CD4+ or CD8+ T cells sorted from blood, collected in a trial of the OX40 agonist ivuxolimab. The CDR3 DNA follows: TGTGCCAGCAGCTTGGAGGTCGACTCCTACGAGCAGTACTTC. Protein sequence: CASSLEVDSYEQYF.